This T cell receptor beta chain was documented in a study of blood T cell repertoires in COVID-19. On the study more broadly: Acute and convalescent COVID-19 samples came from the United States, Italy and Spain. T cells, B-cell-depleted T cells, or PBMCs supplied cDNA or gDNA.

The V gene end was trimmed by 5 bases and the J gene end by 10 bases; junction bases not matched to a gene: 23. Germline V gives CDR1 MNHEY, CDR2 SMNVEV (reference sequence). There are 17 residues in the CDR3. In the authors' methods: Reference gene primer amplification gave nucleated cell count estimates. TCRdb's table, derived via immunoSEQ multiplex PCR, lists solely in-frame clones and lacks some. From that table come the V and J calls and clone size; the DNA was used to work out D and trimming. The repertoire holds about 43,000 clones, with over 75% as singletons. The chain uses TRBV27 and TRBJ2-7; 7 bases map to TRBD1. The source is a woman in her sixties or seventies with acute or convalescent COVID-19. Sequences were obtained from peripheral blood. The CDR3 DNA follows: TGTGCCAGCAGTAATCCCTCAGTGGGACAGACCCCCTGGAACCAGTACTTC. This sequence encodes CASSNPSVGQTPWNQYF.